This T cell receptor beta chain was sequenced for a study of blood T cell repertoires in COVID-19. Across the study: COVID-19 samples collected from the United States, Italy and Spain covered acute and convalescent phases. From T cells, B-cell-depleted T cells, or PBMCs came the material, which was cDNA or gDNA.

Original processing methods: The assay estimated nucleated cells by amplifying reference gene primers. The protocol was immunoSEQ multiplex PCR, while the TCRdb copy is restricted to in-frame clones and leaves out a portion. From that table come the V and J calls and clone size; the DNA was used to work out D and trimming. Of about 350,000 clones listed, about 88% are singletons. This clone was seen once. A PCR-confirmed or clinician-diagnosed COVID-19 case had contacted exposed participants within 2 weeks of entry. This TCR derives from a woman under 40 who had been exposed to COVID-19. The sample comprised PBMCs or T cells enriched from blood (not recorded which).

Here the CDR3 DNA reads TGCGCCAGCAGCTTGGGGCAGGTGAACACCGGGGAGCTGTTTTTT. This codes for CASSLGQVNTGELFF. The J gene is TRBJ2-2, the V gene TRBV5-1, with D unresolved. Trimming stripped 0 bases from V and 1 base from J, with 7 bases between. The CDR3 length is 15 residues. CDR1 is SGHRS, CDR2 YFSETQ, per germline.